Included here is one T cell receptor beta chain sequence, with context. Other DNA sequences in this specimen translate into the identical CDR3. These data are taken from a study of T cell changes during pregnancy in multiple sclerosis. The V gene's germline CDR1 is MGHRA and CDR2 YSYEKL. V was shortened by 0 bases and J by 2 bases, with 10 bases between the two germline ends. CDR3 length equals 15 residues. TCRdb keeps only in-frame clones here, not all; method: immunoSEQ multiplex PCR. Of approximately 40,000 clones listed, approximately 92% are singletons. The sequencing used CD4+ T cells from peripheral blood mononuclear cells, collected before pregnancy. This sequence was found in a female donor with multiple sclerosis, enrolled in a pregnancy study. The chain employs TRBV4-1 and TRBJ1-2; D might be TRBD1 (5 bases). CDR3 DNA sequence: TGCGCCAGCAGCCAAGATCTCGCAGGGAACTATGGCTACACCTTC. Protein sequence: CASSQDLAGNYGYTF.